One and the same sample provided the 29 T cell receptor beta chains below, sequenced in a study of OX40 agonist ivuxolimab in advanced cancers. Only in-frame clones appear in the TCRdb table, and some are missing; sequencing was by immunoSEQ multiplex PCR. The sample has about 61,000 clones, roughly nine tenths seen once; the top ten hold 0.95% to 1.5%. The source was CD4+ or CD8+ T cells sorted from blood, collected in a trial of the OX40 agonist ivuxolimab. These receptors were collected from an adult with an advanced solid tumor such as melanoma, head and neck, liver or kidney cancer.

CDR3 sequence: CASSSGQGRTEAFF. CDR3 DNA: TGTGCCAGCAGCTCCGGACAGGGGAGGACTGAAGCTTTCTTT. V is TRBV11-2 and J is TRBJ1-1; the match to TRBD1 covers 9 bases. J gave up 5 bases and V 4 bases, and 5 bases lay outside the gene matches. This CDR3 contains 14 residues. Germline-derived CDR1 and CDR2 are SGHAT and FQNNGV. Filled out from reference TRBV11-2 and TRBJ1-1, the complete variable domain reads EAGVAQSPRYKIIEKRQSVAFWCNPISGHATLYWYQQILGQGPKLLIQFQNNGVVDDSQLPKDRFSAERLKGVDSTLKIQPAKLEDSAVYLCASSSGQGRTEAFFGQGTRLTVV.

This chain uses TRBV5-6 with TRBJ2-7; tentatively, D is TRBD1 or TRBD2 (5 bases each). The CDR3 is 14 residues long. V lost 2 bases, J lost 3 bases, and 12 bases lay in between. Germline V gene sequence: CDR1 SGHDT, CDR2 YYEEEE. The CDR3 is CASSLWGINYEQYF. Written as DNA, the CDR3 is TGTGCCAGCAGCTTATGGGGGATCAACTACGAGCAGTACTTC.

The CDR3 loop reads CASSPPGDSNQPQHF. CDR3 bases: TGTGCCAGCTCACCACCGGGGGATAGCAATCAGCCCCAGCATTTT. J is TRBJ1-5 and V is TRBV18; maybe TRBD1 (5 bases). CDR3 length: 15 residues. Trimming stripped 0 bases from V and 0 bases from J, with 6 bases between. Germline V gene data show CDR1 as KGHSH and CDR2 as LQKENI. The variable domain in full, completed from reference TRBV18 and TRBJ1-5, reads NAGVMQNPRHLVRRRGQEARLRCSPMKGHSHVYWYRQLPEEGLKFMVYLQKENIIDESGMPKERFSAEFPKEGPSILRIQQVVRGDSAAYFCASSPPGDSNQPQHFGDGTRLSIL.

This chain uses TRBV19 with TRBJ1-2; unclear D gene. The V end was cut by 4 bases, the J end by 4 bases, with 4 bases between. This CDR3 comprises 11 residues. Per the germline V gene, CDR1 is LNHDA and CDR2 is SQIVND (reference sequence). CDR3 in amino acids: CASSKVYGYTF. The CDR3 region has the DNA TGTGCCAGTAGTAAGGTCTATGGCTACACCTTC.

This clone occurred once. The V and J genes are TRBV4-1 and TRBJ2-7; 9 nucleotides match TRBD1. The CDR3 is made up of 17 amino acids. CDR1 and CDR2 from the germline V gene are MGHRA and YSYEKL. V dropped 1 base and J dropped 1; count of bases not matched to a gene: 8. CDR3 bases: TGCGCCAGCAGCCAAGTTTCGATTGGGACAGGGTCCTACGAGCAGTACTTC. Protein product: CASSQVSIGTGSYEQYF.

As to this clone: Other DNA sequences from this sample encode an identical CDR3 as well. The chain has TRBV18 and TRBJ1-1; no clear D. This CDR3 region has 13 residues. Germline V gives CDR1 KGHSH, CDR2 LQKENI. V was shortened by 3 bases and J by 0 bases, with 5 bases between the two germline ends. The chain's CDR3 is CASSPPLNTEAFF. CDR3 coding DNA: TGTGCCAGCTCACCGCCATTGAACACTGAAGCTTTCTTT.

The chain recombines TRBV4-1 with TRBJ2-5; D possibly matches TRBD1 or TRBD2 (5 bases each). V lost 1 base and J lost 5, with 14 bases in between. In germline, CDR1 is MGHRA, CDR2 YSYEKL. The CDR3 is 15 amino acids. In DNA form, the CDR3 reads TGCGCCAGCAGCCAAGGTCCGGGGCCTTTGGAGACCCAGTACTTC. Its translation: CASSQGPGPLETQYF.

The CDR3 DNA reads as TGCGCCAGCAGCTTGGGGGGGAAAATAAACAATGAGCAGTTCTTC. The encoded protein is CASSLGGKINNEQFF. The V call is TRBV5-1, the J call TRBJ2-1; D may correspond to TRBD1 or TRBD2 (5 bases each). This CDR3 has 15 amino acids. From germline, CDR1 is SGHRS and CDR2 YFSETQ. Trimming pared 0 bases from V and 5 bases from J, leaving 12 bases between. Using reference TRBV5-1 and TRBJ2-1 for the parts outside the CDR3, the full variable domain is KAGVTQTPRYLIKTRGQQVTLSCSPISGHRSVSWYQQTPGQGLQFLFEYFSETQRNKGNFPGRFSGRQFSNSRSEMNVSTLELGDSALYLCASSLGGKINNEQFFGPGTRLTVL.

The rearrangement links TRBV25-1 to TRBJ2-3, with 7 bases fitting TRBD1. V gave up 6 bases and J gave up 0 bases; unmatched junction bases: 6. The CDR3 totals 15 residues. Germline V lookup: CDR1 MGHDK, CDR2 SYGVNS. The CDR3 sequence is CASRDRAISTDTQYF. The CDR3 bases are TGTGCCAGCAGAGACAGGGCCATTAGCACAGATACGCAGTATTTT.

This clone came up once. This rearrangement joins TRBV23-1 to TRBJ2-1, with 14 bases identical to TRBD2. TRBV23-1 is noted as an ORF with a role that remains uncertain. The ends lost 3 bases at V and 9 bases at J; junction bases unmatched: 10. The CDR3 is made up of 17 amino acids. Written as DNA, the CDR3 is TGCGCCAGCAGTCACCCCGAGACTAGCGGGGGGGCCAGTGAGCAGTTCTTC. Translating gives CASSHPETSGGASEQFF.

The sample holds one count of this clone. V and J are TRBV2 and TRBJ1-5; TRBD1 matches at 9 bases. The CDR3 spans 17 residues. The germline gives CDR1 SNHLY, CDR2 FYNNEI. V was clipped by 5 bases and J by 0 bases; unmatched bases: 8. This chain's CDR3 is CASSSGTGLYSNQPQHF. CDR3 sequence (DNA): TGTGCCAGCAGTTCCGGGACAGGGCTTTATAGCAATCAGCCCCAGCATTTT.

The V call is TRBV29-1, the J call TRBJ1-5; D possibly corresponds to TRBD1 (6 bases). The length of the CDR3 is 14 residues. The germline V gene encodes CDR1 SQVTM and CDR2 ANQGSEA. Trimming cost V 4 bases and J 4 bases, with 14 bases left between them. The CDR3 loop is CSVVLARGNQPQHF. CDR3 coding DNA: TGCAGCGTTGTTTTGGCCAGGGGTAATCAGCCCCAGCATTTT.

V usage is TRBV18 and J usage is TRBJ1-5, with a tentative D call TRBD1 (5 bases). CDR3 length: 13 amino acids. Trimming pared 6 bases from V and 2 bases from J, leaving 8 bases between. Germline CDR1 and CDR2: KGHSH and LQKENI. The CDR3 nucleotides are TGTGCCAGCTCCCGGGGCGGCAATCAGCCCCAGCATTTT. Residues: CASSRGGNQPQHF. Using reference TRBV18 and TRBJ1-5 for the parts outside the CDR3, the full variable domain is NAGVMQNPRHLVRRRGQEARLRCSPMKGHSHVYWYRQLPEEGLKFMVYLQKENIIDESGMPKERFSAEFPKEGPSILRIQQVVRGDSAAYFCASSRGGNQPQHFGDGTRLSIL.

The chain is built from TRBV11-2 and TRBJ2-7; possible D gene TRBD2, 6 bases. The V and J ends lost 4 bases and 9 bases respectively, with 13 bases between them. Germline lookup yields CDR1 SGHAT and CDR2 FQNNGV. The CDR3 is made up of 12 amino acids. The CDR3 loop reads CASSSTGLVQYF. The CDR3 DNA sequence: TGTGCCAGCAGCTCTACGGGACTCGTGCAGTACTTC.

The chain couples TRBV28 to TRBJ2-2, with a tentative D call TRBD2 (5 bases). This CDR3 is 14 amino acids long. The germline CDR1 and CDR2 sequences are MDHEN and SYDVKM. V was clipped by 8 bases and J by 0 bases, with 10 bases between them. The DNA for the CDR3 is TGTGCCAGCTCGGAGGTGCCGAACACCGGGGAGCTGTTTTTT. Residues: CASSEVPNTGELFF.

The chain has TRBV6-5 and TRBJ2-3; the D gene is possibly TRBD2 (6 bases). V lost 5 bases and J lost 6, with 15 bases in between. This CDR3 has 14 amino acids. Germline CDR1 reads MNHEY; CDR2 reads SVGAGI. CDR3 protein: CASSPFSGADTQYF. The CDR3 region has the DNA TGTGCCAGCAGTCCCTTTAGCGGCGCGGATACGCAGTATTTT.

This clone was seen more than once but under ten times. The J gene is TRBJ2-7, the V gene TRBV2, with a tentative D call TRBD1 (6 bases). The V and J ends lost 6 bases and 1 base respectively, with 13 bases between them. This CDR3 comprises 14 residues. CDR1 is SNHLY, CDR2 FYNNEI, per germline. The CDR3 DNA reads TGTGCCAGCAGGCCCAGACAGGTTTCCTACGAGCAGTACTTC. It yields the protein CASRPRQVSYEQYF.

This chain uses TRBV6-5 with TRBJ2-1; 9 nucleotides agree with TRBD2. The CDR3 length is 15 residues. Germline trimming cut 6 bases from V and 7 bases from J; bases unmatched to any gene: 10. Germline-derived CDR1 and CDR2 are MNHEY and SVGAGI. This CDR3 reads CASSSRSGGRNEQFF. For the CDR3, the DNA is TGTGCCAGCAGCTCCCGTAGCGGGGGTCGGAATGAGCAGTTCTTC.

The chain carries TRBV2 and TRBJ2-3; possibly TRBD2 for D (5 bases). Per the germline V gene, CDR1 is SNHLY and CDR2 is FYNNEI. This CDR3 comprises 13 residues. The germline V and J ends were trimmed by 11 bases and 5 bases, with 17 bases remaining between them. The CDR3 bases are TGTGCCTCCGACTACCAATCCCTAGATACGCAGTATTTT. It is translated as CASDYQSLDTQYF.

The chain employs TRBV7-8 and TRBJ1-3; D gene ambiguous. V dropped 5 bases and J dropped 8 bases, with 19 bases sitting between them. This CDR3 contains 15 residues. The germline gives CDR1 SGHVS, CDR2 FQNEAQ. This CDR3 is CASSLPAGIGDTIYF. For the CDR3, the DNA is TGTGCCAGCAGCCTACCGGCGGGGATCGGGGACACCATATATTTT. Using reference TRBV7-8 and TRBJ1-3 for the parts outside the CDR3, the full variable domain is GAGVSQSPRYKVAKRGQDVALRCDPISGHVSLFWYQQALGQGPEFLTYFQNEAQLDKSGLPSDRFFAERPEGSVSTLKIQRTQQEDSAVYLCASSLPAGIGDTIYFGEGSWLTVV.

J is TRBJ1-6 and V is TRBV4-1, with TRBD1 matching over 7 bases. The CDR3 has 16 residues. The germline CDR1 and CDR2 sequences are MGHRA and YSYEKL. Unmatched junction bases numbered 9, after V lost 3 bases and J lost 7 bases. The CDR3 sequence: CASSQAKTGTNSPLHF. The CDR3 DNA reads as TGCGCCAGCAGCCAGGCAAAGACAGGGACCAATTCACCCCTCCACTTT.

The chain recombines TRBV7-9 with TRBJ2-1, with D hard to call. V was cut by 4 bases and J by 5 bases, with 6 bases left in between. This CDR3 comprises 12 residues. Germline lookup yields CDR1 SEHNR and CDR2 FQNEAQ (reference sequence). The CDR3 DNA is TGTGCCAGCAGCTCTGACAACAATGAGCAGTTCTTC. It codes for CASSSDNNEQFF.

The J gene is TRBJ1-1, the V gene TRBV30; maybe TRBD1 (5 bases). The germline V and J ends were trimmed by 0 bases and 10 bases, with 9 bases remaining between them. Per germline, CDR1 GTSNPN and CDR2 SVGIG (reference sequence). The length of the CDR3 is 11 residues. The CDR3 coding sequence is TGTGCCTGGAGTGTAGGGGCGGGAGCTTTCTTT. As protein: CAWSVGAGAFF.

The CDR3 region is CASSEDRGAQYF. CDR3 nucleotide sequence: TGTGCCAGTAGTGAAGACCGGGGAGCCCAGTACTTC. The chain employs TRBV19 and TRBJ2-5; a possible D gene is TRBD2 (5 bases). CDR3 size: 12 residues. CDR1 is LNHDA, CDR2 SQIVND, per germline (reference sequence). Trimming left V 5 bases short and J 9 bases short, with 13 bases between.

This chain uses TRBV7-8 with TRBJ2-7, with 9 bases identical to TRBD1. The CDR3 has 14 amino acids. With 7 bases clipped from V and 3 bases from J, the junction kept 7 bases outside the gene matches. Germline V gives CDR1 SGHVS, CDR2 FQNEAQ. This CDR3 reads CASTPGTGFYEQYF. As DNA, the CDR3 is TGTGCCAGCACTCCCGGGACAGGGTTCTACGAGCAGTACTTC. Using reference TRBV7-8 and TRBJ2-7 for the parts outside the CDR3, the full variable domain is GAGVSQSPRYKVAKRGQDVALRCDPISGHVSLFWYQQALGQGPEFLTYFQNEAQLDKSGLPSDRFFAERPEGSVSTLKIQRTQQEDSAVYLCASTPGTGFYEQYFGPGTRLTVT.

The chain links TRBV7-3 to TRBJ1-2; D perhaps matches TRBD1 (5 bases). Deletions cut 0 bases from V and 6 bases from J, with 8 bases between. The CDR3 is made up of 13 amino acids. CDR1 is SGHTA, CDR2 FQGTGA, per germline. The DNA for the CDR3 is TGTGCCAGCAGCTTAACCGGGGGGGATGGCTACACCTTC. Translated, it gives CASSLTGGDGYTF. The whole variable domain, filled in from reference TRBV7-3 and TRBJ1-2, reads GAGVSQTPSNKVTEKGKYVELRCDPISGHTALYWYRQSLGQGPEFLIYFQGTGAADDSGLPNDRFFAVRPEGSVSTLKIQRTERGDSAVYLCASSLTGGDGYTFGSGTRLTVV.

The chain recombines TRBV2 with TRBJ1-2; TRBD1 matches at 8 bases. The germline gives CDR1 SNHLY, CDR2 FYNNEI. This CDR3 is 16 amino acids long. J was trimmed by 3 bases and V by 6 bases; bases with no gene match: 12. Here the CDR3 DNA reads TGTGCCAGCAGGGGAGGGGTCGGACAGGGCCACTATGGCTACACCTTC. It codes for CASRGGVGQGHYGYTF.

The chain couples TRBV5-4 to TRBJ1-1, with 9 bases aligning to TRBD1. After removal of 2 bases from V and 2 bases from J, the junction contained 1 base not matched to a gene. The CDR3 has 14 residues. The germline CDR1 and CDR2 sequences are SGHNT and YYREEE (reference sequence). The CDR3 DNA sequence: TGTGCCAGCAGCTTACAGGGGGCCAACACTGAAGCTTTCTTT. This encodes CASSLQGANTEAFF.

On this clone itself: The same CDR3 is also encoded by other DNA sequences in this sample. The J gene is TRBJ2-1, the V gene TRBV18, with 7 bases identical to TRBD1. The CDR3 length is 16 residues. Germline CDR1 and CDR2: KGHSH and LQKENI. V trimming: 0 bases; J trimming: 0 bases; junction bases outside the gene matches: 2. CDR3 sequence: CASSPPGQSSYNEQFF. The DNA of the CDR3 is TGTGCCAGCTCACCACCGGGACAGAGCTCCTACAATGAGCAGTTCTTC.